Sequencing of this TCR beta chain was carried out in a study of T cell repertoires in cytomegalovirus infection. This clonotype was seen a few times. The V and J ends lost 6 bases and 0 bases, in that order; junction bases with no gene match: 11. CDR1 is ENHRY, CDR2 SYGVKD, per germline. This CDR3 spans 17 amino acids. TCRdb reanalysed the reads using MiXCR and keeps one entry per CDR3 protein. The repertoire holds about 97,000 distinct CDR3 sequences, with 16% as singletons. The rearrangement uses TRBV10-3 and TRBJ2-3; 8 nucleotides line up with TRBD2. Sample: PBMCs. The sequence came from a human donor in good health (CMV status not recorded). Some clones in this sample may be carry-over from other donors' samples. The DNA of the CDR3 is TGTGCCATCAGGGCCCTGGGCCTAGCGGGCAGCACAGATACGCAGTATTTT. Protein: CAIRALGLAGSTDTQYF.